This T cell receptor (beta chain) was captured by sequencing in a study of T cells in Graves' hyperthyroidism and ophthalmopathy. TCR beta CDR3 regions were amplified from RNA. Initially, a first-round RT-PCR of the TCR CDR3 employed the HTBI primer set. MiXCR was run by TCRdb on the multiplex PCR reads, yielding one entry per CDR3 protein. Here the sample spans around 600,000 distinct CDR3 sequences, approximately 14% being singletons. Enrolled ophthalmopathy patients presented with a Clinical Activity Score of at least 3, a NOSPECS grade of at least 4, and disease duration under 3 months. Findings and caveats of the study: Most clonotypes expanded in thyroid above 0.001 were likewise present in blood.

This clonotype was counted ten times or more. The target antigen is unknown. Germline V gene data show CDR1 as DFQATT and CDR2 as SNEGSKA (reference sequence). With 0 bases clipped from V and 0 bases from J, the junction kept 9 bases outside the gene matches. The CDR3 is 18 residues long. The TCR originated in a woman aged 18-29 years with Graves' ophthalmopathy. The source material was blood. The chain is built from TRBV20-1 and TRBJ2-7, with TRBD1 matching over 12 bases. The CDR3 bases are TGCAGTGCTAGAGACTCGGGACAGGGGGCTTCGGACTCCTACGAGCAGTACTTC. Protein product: CSARDSGQGASDSYEQYF.